These T cell receptor beta chains were read from a single sample in a study of T cell responses to AZD1222 COVID-19 vaccine. Repertoires were generated with immunoSEQ multiplex PCR, while TCRdb's copy carries only in-frame clones and drops some. The data contain 110,000 or so clones, around 90% of them singletons. This sample comprised peripheral blood, obtained 28 days after the second dose of the MenACWY control vaccine. Receptors originate from an adult who received the MenACWY meningococcal vaccine as a control. The CDR3 runs from the conserved cysteine through the conserved F or W. The D gene is left open where the match is weak. Size is stated for part of the rows, as once, few or many counts, or as a class when the clone is expanded.

j_call clone_size v_call d_call cdr3_aa cdr3_nt
TRBJ2-6 NA TRBV23-1 TRBD1 CASSIDRAPRFSGANVLTF TGCGCCAGCAGCATCGACAGGGCTCCAAGGTTCTCTGGGGCCAACGTCCTGACTTTC
TRBJ2-3 NA TRBV24-1 NA CATQEQVTDTQYF TGTGCCACCCAGGAACAGGTCACAGATACGCAGTATTTT
TRBJ1-2 NA TRBV11-2 TRBD1 CASSFAGTGVYGYTF TGTGCCAGCAGCTTTGCCGGGACAGGGGTCTATGGCTACACCTTC
TRBJ1-2 NA TRBV28 TRBD1 CASSPTGRRNYGYTF TGTGCCAGCAGTCCGACAGGGAGGCGGAACTATGGCTACACCTTC
TRBJ1-1 NA TRBV19 NA CASSITVNTEAFF TGTGCCAGTAGTATTACGGTGAACACTGAAGCTTTCTTT
TRBJ2-7 NA TRBV28 NA CASSPWERYEQYF TGTGCCAGCAGCCCCTGGGAGCGCTACGAGCAGTACTTC
TRBJ1-1 NA TRBV9 NA CASGEGQYTEAFF TGTGCCAGCGGCGAGGGGCAGTACACTGAAGCTTTCTTT
TRBJ1-5 NA TRBV27 TRBD1 CASSPSTGGSNQPQHF TGTGCCAGCAGTCCGTCTACAGGGGGCTCCAATCAGCCCCAGCATTTT
TRBJ1-2 NA TRBV27 NA CASSFLGGQGYTF TGTGCCAGCAGTTTCCTAGGGGGGCAAGGCTACACCTTC
TRBJ2-2 NA TRBV13 NA CASSLGDRSAGELFF TGTGCCAGCAGCTTAGGTGACAGGAGCGCCGGGGAGCTGTTTTTT
TRBJ2-2 NA TRBV11-2 NA CASSLFRVTGELFF TGTGCCAGCAGCTTATTCAGGGTCACCGGGGAGCTGTTTTTT
TRBJ1-2 NA TRBV2 TRBD1 CASSETTRGGAGYGYTF TGTGCCAGCAGTGAGACGACCAGAGGGGGCGCGGGCTATGGCTACACCTTC
TRBJ2-3 NA TRBV6-5 TRBD1 CASSARDSSTDTQYF TGTGCCAGCAGCGCCCGGGACAGCAGCACAGATACGCAGTATTTT
TRBJ2-7 NA TRBV7-2 NA CASSVRPGDSYEQYF TGTGCCAGCAGCGTCAGACCAGGGGACTCCTACGAGCAGTACTTC
TRBJ1-6 NA TRBV6-5 NA CASSYRMSRGYSPLHF TGTGCCAGCAGTTACAGGATGAGTCGGGGGTATTCACCCCTCCACTTT
TRBJ1-3 NA TRBV6-5 NA CASSWGRTSGNTIYF TGTGCCAGCAGCTGGGGACGGACCTCTGGAAACACCATATATTTT
TRBJ1-3 NA TRBV28 TRBD1 CASRGTGTPGNTIYF TGTGCCAGCAGAGGGACAGGGACCCCTGGAAACACCATATATTTT
TRBJ2-7 NA TRBV2 NA CASSPRYEQYF TGTGCCAGCAGTCCCCGTTACGAGCAGTACTTC
TRBJ2-1 NA TRBV9 NA CASSAGTFDEQFF TGTGCCAGCAGCGCTGGGACGTTCGATGAGCAGTTCTTC
TRBJ1-1 NA TRBV2 TRBD1 CASRGGQGNTEAFF TGTGCCAGCAGAGGGGGACAGGGGAACACTGAAGCTTTCTTT
TRBJ1-5 NA TRBV7-2 NA CASSFKGTANQPQHF TGTGCCAGCAGCTTTAAAGGTACGGCAAATCAGCCCCAGCATTTT
TRBJ1-1 NA TRBV6-5 NA CASSYLTGQAFF TGTGCCAGCAGTTACCTTACAGGACAAGCTTTCTTT
TRBJ2-1 NA TRBV23-1 TRBD2 CASSLRTSGYNEQFF TGCGCCAGCAGTCTGCGGACTAGCGGCTACAATGAGCAGTTCTTC
TRBJ1-1 NA TRBV28 NA CASSPGTPHMVSEAFF TGTGCCAGCAGTCCAGGGACACCACATATGGTCTCTGAAGCTTTCTTT
TRBJ2-3 NA TRBV6-2/TRBV6-3 NA CASSLSIQSQYF TGTGCCAGCAGTTTAAGTATCCAGTCGCAGTATTTT
TRBJ1-2 NA TRBV13 TRBD1 CASSLGGTEAISLSYGYTF TGTGCCAGCAGCTTAGGAGGGACAGAAGCAATAAGCCTTTCCTATGGCTACACCTTC
TRBJ2-3 NA TRBV27 TRBD2 CASSPWEGSGLSTDTQYF TGTGCCAGCAGTCCCTGGGAGGGTAGCGGACTGAGCACAGATACGCAGTATTTT
TRBJ2-5 NA TRBV6-5 NA CASSPLLAQETQYF TGTGCCAGCAGTCCATTACTAGCCCAAGAGACCCAGTACTTC
TRBJ2-2 NA TRBV28 NA CASRSNHHSRGELFF TGTGCCAGCAGATCAAATCACCACTCCCGCGGGGAGCTGTTTTTT
TRBJ2-7 NA TRBV28 TRBD1 CASSPPGTGGYEQYF TGTGCCAGCAGTCCCCCCGGGACAGGGGGCTACGAGCAGTACTTC
TRBJ2-4 NA TRBV10-2 NA CASSEEDSLAKNIQYF TGCGCCAGCAGTGAGGAAGACAGCTTAGCCAAAAACATTCAGTACTTC
TRBJ1-1 NA TRBV4-1 TRBD1 CASSRVGQADAEAFF TGCGCCAGCAGCCGGGTGGGACAGGCGGATGCTGAAGCTTTCTTT
TRBJ2-5 NA TRBV5-6 NA CASSLGGYDFQETQYF TGTGCCAGCAGCTTAGGGGGATATGATTTCCAAGAGACCCAGTACTTC
TRBJ2-3 NA TRBV27 NA CASIQWDTQYF TGTGCCAGCATTCAATGGGATACGCAGTATTTT
TRBJ2-2 once TRBV2 TRBD1 CASRRDRANTGELFF TGTGCCAGCAGGCGGGACAGGGCGAACACCGGGGAGCTGTTTTTT
TRBJ2-2 NA TRBV11-2 NA CASSFDGRGSNTGELFF TGTGCCAGCAGCTTCGACGGTCGGGGGTCGAACACCGGGGAGCTGTTTTTT
TRBJ2-1 NA TRBV6-6 NA CASSLRVDGNEQFF TGTGCCAGCAGCCTCCGGGTGGACGGAAATGAGCAGTTCTTC
TRBJ2-5 NA TRBV25-1 NA CASSEFSEETQYF TGTGCCAGCAGTGAATTTAGCGAAGAGACCCAGTACTTC
TRBJ1-1 NA TRBV27 NA CASSSIHSDRGVNTEAFF TGTGCCAGCAGTTCCATCCATTCGGACAGAGGAGTGAACACTGAAGCTTTCTTT
TRBJ2-1 NA TRBV18 TRBD2 CASSPLAGNNNEQFF TGTGCCAGCTCACCACTAGCGGGGAATAACAATGAGCAGTTCTTC
TRBJ2-3 once TRBV12-2 NA CASRFSATTSTDTQYF TGTGCAAGTCGCTTTTCGGCCACCACTAGCACAGATACGCAGTATTTT
TRBJ2-5 NA TRBV5-1 TRBD2 CASSLAAGEQETQYF TGCGCCAGCAGCTTGGCAGCGGGGGAGCAAGAGACCCAGTACTTC
TRBJ2-1 NA TRBV29-1 TRBD2 CSVEGGEQFF TGCAGCGTTGAGGGGGGGGAGCAGTTCTTC
TRBJ1-3 NA TRBV18 TRBD1 CASSRDREQLASGNTIYF TGTGCCAGCTCTCGGGACAGGGAACAATTGGCCTCTGGAAACACCATATATTTT
TRBJ2-3 NA TRBV7-8 NA CASSPSSRGTDTQYF TGTGCCAGCAGCCCTTCTAGTCGTGGCACAGATACGCAGTATTTT
TRBJ2-7 once TRBV7-6 TRBD2 CASSGPGLAREQYF TGTGCCAGCAGCGGACCGGGACTAGCTCGGGAGCAGTACTTC
TRBJ1-4 few TRBV29-1 NA CSVQSEGPVGEKLFF TGCAGCGTCCAGTCTGAGGGCCCCGTCGGTGAAAAACTGTTTTTT
TRBJ2-3 NA TRBV25-1 NA CASSGGNTQYF TGTGCCAGCAGCGGAGGGAATACGCAGTATTTT
TRBJ2-7 NA TRBV6-5 NA CASSYATRGYEQYF TGTGCCAGCAGTTACGCCACGCGGGGCTACGAGCAGTACTTC
TRBJ2-1 NA TRBV11-3 TRBD2 CASSISGGSSYNEQFF TGTGCCAGCAGCATTAGCGGGGGGAGCTCCTACAATGAGCAGTTCTTC
TRBJ2-5 once TRBV7-2 TRBD1 CASSFLRDRGETQYF TGTGCCAGCAGCTTCCTCCGGGACAGGGGAGAGACCCAGTACTTC
TRBJ1-1 NA TRBV27 NA CASSLLLNTEAFF TGTGCCAGCAGCCTCCTCTTGAACACTGAAGCTTTCTTT
TRBJ1-5 once TRBV2 NA CASSEGGNSNQPQHF TGTGCCAGCAGTGAAGGCGGTAATAGCAATCAGCCCCAGCATTTT